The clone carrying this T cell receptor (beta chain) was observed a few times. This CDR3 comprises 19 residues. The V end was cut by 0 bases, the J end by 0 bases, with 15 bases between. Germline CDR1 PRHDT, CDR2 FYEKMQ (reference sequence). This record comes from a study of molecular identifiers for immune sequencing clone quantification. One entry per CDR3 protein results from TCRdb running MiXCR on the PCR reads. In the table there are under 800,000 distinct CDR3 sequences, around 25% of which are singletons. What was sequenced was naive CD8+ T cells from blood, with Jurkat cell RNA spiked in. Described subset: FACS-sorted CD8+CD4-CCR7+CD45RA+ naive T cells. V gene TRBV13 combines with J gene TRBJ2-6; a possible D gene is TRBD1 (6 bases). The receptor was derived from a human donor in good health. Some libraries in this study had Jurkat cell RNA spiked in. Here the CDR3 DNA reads TGTGCCAGCAGCTTAGGACCAGGGGTCCCCAGCTCTGGGGCCAACGTCCTGACTTTC. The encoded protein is CASSLGPGVPSSGANVLTF. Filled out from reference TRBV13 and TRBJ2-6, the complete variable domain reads AAGVIQSPRHLIKEKRETATLKCYPIPRHDTVYWYQQGPGQDPQFLISFYEKMQSDKGSIPDRFSAQQFSDYHSELNMSSLELGDSALYFCASSLGPGVPSSGANVLTFGAGSRLTVL.